The 30 T cell receptor beta chains below all came from one sample that was sequenced in a study of blood T cell repertoires in COVID-19. Clones were read by immunoSEQ multiplex PCR, and TCRdb kept only the in-frame ones, dropping some. The sample holds about 190,000 clones, about 81% seen once. The sequencing sample was made of PBMCs or T cells enriched from blood (not recorded which). The receptors here all came from a woman in her twenties or thirties who had recovered from COVID-19.

This clone was found once. The V and J genes are TRBV2 and TRBJ2-5, with 13 bases aligning to TRBD2. The length of the CDR3 is 15 residues. CDR1 and CDR2 (germline): SNHLY, FYNNEI. V trimming: 4 bases; J trimming: 5 bases; junction bases outside the gene matches: 4. The DNA for the CDR3 is TGTGCCAGCAGTGCAACTAGCGGGGGGGCCGAGACCCAGTACTTC. It codes for CASSATSGGAETQYF.

J is TRBJ1-2 and V is TRBV3-1 (or the pseudogene TRBV3-2); D gene unclear. Germline CDR1 is LGHDT and CDR2 is YNNKEL (reference sequence). The CDR3 contains 12 residues. V was clipped by 5 bases and J by 7 bases, with 11 bases between them. CDR3 in DNA: TGTGCCAGCAGCTCTCGAACTTTTGGCTACACCTTC. It translates to CASSSRTFGYTF.

This clone turned up a few times. The chain's CDR3 is CASSAGGPNEQFF. CDR3 nucleotides: TGTGCCAGCAGTGCGGGAGGGCCAAATGAGCAGTTCTTC. The chain uses TRBV6-4 and TRBJ2-1; 8 nucleotides match TRBD2. Germline CDR1 reads MRHNA; CDR2 reads SNTAGT. The trim removed 4 bases at V and 7 bases at J, leaving 3 bases unmatched. The CDR3 has 13 amino acids.

In nucleotides, the CDR3 is TGTGCCAGCAGCTTCGGCAGGGACACTGAAGCTTTCTTT. It is translated as CASSFGRDTEAFF. This chain links TRBV7-9 with TRBJ1-1; tentative D call: TRBD1 (5 bases). CDR1 and CDR2 (germline): SEHNR, FQNEAQ (reference sequence). V gave up 3 bases and J gave up 3 bases, with 8 bases separating them. The CDR3 sequence is 13 residues long.

This clone is a singleton in its sample. The rearrangement uses TRBV5-1 and TRBJ1-1; D uncertain. Germline CDR1 SGHRS, CDR2 YFSETQ. V was cut by 7 bases and J by 3 bases, with 10 bases left in between. CDR3 length equals 12 residues. CDR3 amino acids: CASGLYDTEAFF. The CDR3 nucleotides are TGCGCCAGCGGGCTCTATGACACTGAAGCTTTCTTT.

The rearrangement joins TRBV18 to TRBJ2-3; TRBD1 matches 9 bases. V lost 6 bases, J lost 2 bases, and 15 bases stayed unmatched. CDR3 size: 18 residues. CDR1 is KGHSH, CDR2 LQKENI, per germline. CDR3 DNA: TGTGCCAGCTCGAAACTCGGGGCGGGGACAGGGAACACAGATACGCAGTATTTT. The encoded protein is CASSKLGAGTGNTDTQYF.

V is TRBV6-5 and J is TRBJ1-2; 7 nucleotides agree with TRBD1. The CDR3 has 13 residues. Per germline, CDR1 MNHEY and CDR2 SVGAGI. With V trimmed by 6 bases and J by 8 bases, 9 bases remained unmatched. CDR3 region: CASRIDRVQGYTF. DNA of the CDR3: TGTGCCAGCAGGATTGACAGGGTACAGGGCTACACCTTC.

The chain links TRBV6-5 to TRBJ1-4; a weak D match, TRBD1 (5 bases). Germline-derived CDR1 and CDR2 are MNHEY and SVGAGI. The V and J ends lost 9 bases and 4 bases respectively, with 12 bases between them. CDR3 length: 13 residues. CDR3 protein: CASQTAFNEKLFF. CDR3 nucleotide sequence: TGTGCCAGTCAGACAGCCTTTAATGAAAAACTGTTTTTT.

The J gene is TRBJ1-5, the V gene TRBV6-6, with TRBD1 identical over 7 bases. The CDR3 consists of 15 residues. V lost 6 bases and J lost 5; bases outside the gene matches: 10. Germline values: CDR1 MNHNY, CDR2 SVGAGI (reference sequence). The CDR3 spells CASSPADRIDQPQHF. CDR3 in DNA: TGTGCCAGCAGCCCCGCGGACAGGATCGATCAGCCCCAGCATTTT.

In its sample, this clone was seen a few times. The chain carries TRBV28 and TRBJ1-4; TRBD1 aligns across 7 bases. V trimming: 6 bases; J trimming: 8 bases; junction bases outside the gene matches: 3. The germline V gene has CDR1 MDHEN and CDR2 SYDVKM. The CDR3 is 12 amino acids. The CDR3 bases are TGTGCCAGCAGGACAGGGTACGAAAAACTGTTTTTT. It yields the protein CASRTGYEKLFF.

The chain recombines TRBV30 with TRBJ1-4, with D possibly matching TRBD1 (5 bases). With 4 bases removed from V and 5 bases from J, the gap between germline ends came to 14 bases. The length of the CDR3 is 14 residues. Germline V gives CDR1 GTSNPN, CDR2 SVGIG (reference sequence). The CDR3 region is CAWTIGGLNEKLFF. CDR3 sequence (DNA): TGTGCCTGGACCATCGGGGGGTTAAATGAAAAACTGTTTTTT.

The chain carries TRBV3-1 (or the pseudogene TRBV3-2) and TRBJ1-4, with D perhaps matching TRBD1 (6 bases). The V gene's germline CDR1 is LGHDT and CDR2 YNNKEL (reference sequence). Trimming left V 2 bases short and J 8 bases short, with 15 bases between. The CDR3 sequence is 15 residues long. CDR3 nucleotides: TGTGCCAGCAGCCAACTTTGGGCAGGGGACGAAAAACTGTTTTTT. It translates to CASSQLWAGDEKLFF.

CDR3 amino acids: CASSHHSGSDEQYF. CDR3 in DNA: TGTGCCAGCAGCCACCATAGCGGTTCGGACGAGCAGTACTTC. The chain has TRBV3-1 (or the pseudogene TRBV3-2) and TRBJ2-7, with a weak D call TRBD2 (6 bases). Germline lookup yields CDR1 LGHDT and CDR2 YNNKEL (reference sequence). This CDR3 comprises 14 residues. V lost 3 bases and J 5 bases, leaving 14 bases between the germline ends.

V gene TRBV5-6 combines with J gene TRBJ1-6; 9 nucleotides line up with TRBD1. Germline loops: CDR1 SGHDT, CDR2 YYEEEE. V shed 0 bases, J shed 8 bases, and the junction held 0 bases outside the gene matches. The CDR3 extends over 14 amino acids. CDR3 sequence (DNA): TGTGCCAGCAGCTTGGGACAGGGGGATTCACCCCTCCACTTT. Translation gives CASSLGQGDSPLHF.

The CDR3 here is CASSVDRWWRSNQPQHF. CDR3 coding DNA: TGTGCCAGCAGTGTTGACAGGTGGTGGCGTAGCAATCAGCCCCAGCATTTT. The chain has TRBV6-1 and TRBJ1-5, with D possibly matching TRBD1 (6 bases). V lost 4 bases, J lost 0 bases, and 16 bases lay in between. Germline loops: CDR1 MNHNS, CDR2 SASEGT. CDR3 length equals 17 residues.

The V gene is TRBV24-1, the J gene TRBJ2-1; TRBD2 aligns across 9 bases. The J segment lost 5 bases and the V segment lost 1 base, leaving 5 bases of the junction unmatched. Germline CDR1 is KGHDR and CDR2 is SFDVKD. CDR3 length equals 16 residues. CDR3 region: CATSDFRLAGNNEQFF. The CDR3 DNA reads as TGTGCCACCAGTGATTTCAGGCTAGCGGGGAACAATGAGCAGTTCTTC.

The CDR3 here is CASSLAGQSYEQYV. For the CDR3, the DNA is TGTGCCAGCAGCTTAGCGGGACAGTCCTACGAGCAGTACGTC. J is TRBJ2-7 and V is TRBV7-8; 7 nucleotides line up with TRBD1. Germline trimming cut 0 bases from V and 1 base from J; bases unmatched to any gene: 0. Germline V gene sequence: CDR1 SGHVS, CDR2 FQNEAQ. The CDR3 totals 14 residues.

J is TRBJ2-3 and V is TRBV5-1, with TRBD2 matching over 8 bases. Germline V lookup: CDR1 SGHRS, CDR2 YFSETQ. The CDR3 is 16 amino acids. V lost 3 bases and J lost 7; bases outside the gene matches: 13. CDR3 in amino acids: CASSSGLSPGGNTQYF. The CDR3, as DNA: TGCGCCAGCAGCTCCGGACTTAGCCCGGGGGGGAATACGCAGTATTTT. The full variable domain, in which reference TRBV5-1 and TRBJ2-3 provide the parts outside the CDR3, is KAGVTQTPRYLIKTRGQQVTLSCSPISGHRSVSWYQQTPGQGLQFLFEYFSETQRNKGNFPGRFSGRQFSNSRSEMNVSTLELGDSALYLCASSSGLSPGGNTQYFGPGTRLTVL.

The V call is TRBV27, the J call TRBJ2-1, with 10 bases lining up with TRBD2. The CDR3 contains 15 residues. Germline-derived CDR1 and CDR2 are MNHEY and SMNVEV (reference sequence). The trim removed 3 bases at V and 9 bases at J, leaving 8 bases unmatched. CDR3 DNA: TGTGCCAGCAGTTTTGCTAGCGGGAGACCGGGTGAGCAGTTCTTC. It is translated as CASSFASGRPGEQFF.

The chain recombines TRBV27 with TRBJ1-6; 9 bases are a match to TRBD1. Trimming took 2 bases from V and 1 from J; bases not matched to a gene: 0. The CDR3 has 16 amino acids. From germline, CDR1 is MNHEY and CDR2 SMNVEV (reference sequence). CDR3 in DNA: TGTGCCAGCAGTTTAGGGACAGGGTCCTATAATTCACCCCTCCACTTT. Protein sequence: CASSLGTGSYNSPLHF.

This clone has a single count. The chain links TRBV11-3 to TRBJ2-1; perhaps TRBD1 as D (5 bases). Germline V CDR1 and CDR2: SGHNT, YENEEA. Trimming cost V 0 bases and J 4 bases, with 16 bases left between them. CDR3 length: 17 amino acids. The DNA for the CDR3 is TGTGCCAGCAGCTTAGATCTTGGGCAGGGTGCTTACAATGAGCAGTTCTTC. Protein: CASSLDLGQGAYNEQFF.

The rearrangement joins TRBV15 to TRBJ2-7, with 7 bases fitting TRBD2. V lost 0 bases, J lost 8 bases, and 7 bases stayed unmatched. The CDR3 extends over 14 amino acids. Germline V gene lookup returns CDR1 LNHNV and CDR2 YYDKDF (reference sequence). The CDR3 region is CATSREGGGTKQYV. CDR3 nucleotide sequence: TGTGCCACCAGCAGAGAGGGGGGGGGAACGAAGCAGTACGTC.

CDR3 protein: CASSQELAGGMTQYF. In DNA, the CDR3 is TGTGCCAGCAGCCAAGAACTAGCGGGGGGGATGACCCAGTACTTC. This chain connects TRBV3-1 (or the pseudogene TRBV3-2) to TRBJ2-5; 13 nucleotides agree with TRBD2. The CDR3 covers 15 residues. Trimming at V came to 0 bases and at J to 7 bases, leaving 2 bases not matched to a gene. Germline-derived CDR1 and CDR2 are LGHDT and YNNKEL (reference sequence).

The genes are TRBV7-9 and TRBJ1-1; no clear D. CDR1 is SEHNR, CDR2 FQNEAQ, per germline (reference sequence). Trimming stripped 1 base from V and 0 bases from J, with 18 bases between. The CDR3 spans 18 residues. CDR3 nucleotide sequence: TGTGCCAGCAGCTTAGTTCTCCTACTCCGCGGTATGAACACTGAAGCTTTCTTT. It yields the protein CASSLVLLLRGMNTEAFF.

This chain connects TRBV5-5 to TRBJ1-1; D not resolved. V lost 4 bases, J lost 0 bases, and 7 bases lay in between. CDR3 length equals 13 residues. Germline CDR1 SGHKS, CDR2 YYEKEE (reference sequence). CDR3 protein: CASSPFLNTEAFF. As DNA, the CDR3 is TGTGCCAGCAGCCCATTTTTGAACACTGAAGCTTTCTTT.

This chain joins TRBV2 and TRBJ1-6, with TRBD1 identical over 9 bases. CDR1 SNHLY and CDR2 FYNNEI come from the germline V gene. The V segment lost 6 bases and the J segment 8 bases; nucleotides outside the gene matches: 8. The CDR3 length is 15 residues. CDR3 amino acids: CASRPLQGADSPLHF. The CDR3 DNA sequence: TGTGCCAGCAGGCCCCTACAGGGGGCGGATTCACCCCTCCACTTT.

The chain uses TRBV4-1 and TRBJ2-2, with 11 bases lining up with TRBD1. CDR1 and CDR2 (germline): MGHRA, YSYEKL. Unmatched junction bases numbered 9, after V lost 3 bases and J lost 6 bases. CDR3 length: 17 amino acids. The CDR3 spells CASSQAGTGGRAGELFF. In DNA, the CDR3 is TGCGCCAGCAGCCAGGCCGGGACAGGGGGTAGGGCCGGGGAGCTGTTTTTT.

This rearrangement joins TRBV28 to TRBJ1-5, with 8 positions matching TRBD1. V shed 10 bases, J shed 5 bases, and the junction held 10 bases outside the gene matches. Germline V gene data show CDR1 as MDHEN and CDR2 as SYDVKM. The CDR3 covers 14 residues. CDR3 nucleotides: TGTGCCACCCACAGGGGGATCAACTATCAGCCCCAGCATTTT. Its translation: CATHRGINYQPQHF.

The genes are TRBV9 and TRBJ2-1; 12 nucleotides line up with TRBD2. There are 16 residues in the CDR3. CDR1 is SGDLS, CDR2 YYNGEE, per germline. V lost 0 bases and J lost 9; bases outside the gene matches: 7. The CDR3, as DNA: TGTGCCAGCAGCGTAGCTCCTAGCGGGAGGGAGAGTGAGCAGTTCTTC. Translation gives CASSVAPSGRESEQFF.

This clone was observed a single time. CDR3 sequence: CASSPGFEGGRAGELFF. The CDR3 nucleotides read TGTGCCAGCTCACCAGGGTTTGAGGGGGGGCGCGCCGGGGAGCTGTTTTTT. The J gene is TRBJ2-2, the V gene TRBV18; D perhaps matches TRBD2 (7 bases). V was shortened by 2 bases and J by 6 bases, with 19 bases between the two germline ends. The CDR3 contains 17 residues. CDR1 and CDR2 from the germline V gene are KGHSH and LQKENI.